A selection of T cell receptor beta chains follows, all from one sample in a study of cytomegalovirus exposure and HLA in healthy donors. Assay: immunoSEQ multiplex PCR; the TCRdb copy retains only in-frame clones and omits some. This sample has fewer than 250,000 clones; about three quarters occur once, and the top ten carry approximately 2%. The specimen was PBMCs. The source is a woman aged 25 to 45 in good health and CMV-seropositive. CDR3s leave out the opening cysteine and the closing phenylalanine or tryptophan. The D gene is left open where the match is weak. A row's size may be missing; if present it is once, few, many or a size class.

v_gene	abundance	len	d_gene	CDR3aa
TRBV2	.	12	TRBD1	ASGQGARVYGYT
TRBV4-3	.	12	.	ASSQGAPDSPLH
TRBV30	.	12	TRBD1	AWRRDRNNEKLF
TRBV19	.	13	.	ASSIGGFPNYGYT
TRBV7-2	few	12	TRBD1	ASSPQGANYGYT
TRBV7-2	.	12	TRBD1	ASSPSRGQGEAF
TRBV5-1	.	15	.	ASSPRTALHYNYGYT
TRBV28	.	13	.	ASSLAVTTNEKLF
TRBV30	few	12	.	AWSVALVGEKLF
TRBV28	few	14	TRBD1	ASSLLGQGATDTQY
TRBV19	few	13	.	ASSTPRTVSGEAF
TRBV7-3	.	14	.	ASSLGGGLPSHEQY
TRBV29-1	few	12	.	SVENRARTGELF
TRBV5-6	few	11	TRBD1	ASSGQGFYGYT
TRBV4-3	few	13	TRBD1	ASSPTDRVSYGYT
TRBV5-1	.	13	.	ASSSESGNNQPQH
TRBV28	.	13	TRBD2	ASSITSSGVYEQY
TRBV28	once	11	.	ASRGSPLGGYT
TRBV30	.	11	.	AWSVQAVETQY